Listed below are T cell receptor beta chains from one sample, sequenced in a study of naive and memory T cell subsets. TCRdb reanalysed the UMI-ligation and nested PCR reads using MiXCR and keeps one entry per CDR3 protein. The table records 98,000 or so distinct CDR3 sequences, roughly 12% of them present only once. Source material: naive CD4+ T cells from blood. These receptors all come from a human donor in good health. Each CDR3 is given with its conserved first and last residue. D genes are given only for firm matches. Size tells how often a clone was seen (once, few, many) or the class of an expanded clone, and some rows leave it out.

length	V	size	D	J	DNA	CDR3
13	TRBV6-2/TRBV6-3	many	.	TRBJ1-2	TGTGCCAGCGGCAGAACGACAGCGTATGGCTACACCTTC	CASGRTTAYGYTF
15	TRBV3-1	.	.	TRBJ2-6	TGTGCCAGCAGCCAGTACCGCTCTGGGGCCAACGTCCTGACTTTC	CASSQYRSGANVLTF
15	TRBV12-3/TRBV12-4	.	.	TRBJ1-5	TGTGCCAGCAGTTTAACCAGGAACAACGGTCAGCCCCAGCATTTT	CASSLTRNNGQPQHF
8	TRBV29-1	many	.	TRBJ2-5	TGCAGCGTTGAAGGTTACTACTTC	CSVEGYYF
16	TRBV7-6	many	TRBD2	TRBJ2-5	TGTGCCAGCAGCTTAGTTGGAGCGGGAAACCAAGAGACCCAGTACTTC	CASSLVGAGNQETQYF
15	TRBV14	many	.	TRBJ2-7	TGTGCCAGCAGTCCGGGCCAGGTAGTGCCCTACGAGCAGTACTTC	CASSPGQVVPYEQYF
15	TRBV12-3/TRBV12-4	many	.	TRBJ2-3	TGTGCCAGCAGTTTAGGGCCCTCCACCGGAGGTACGCAGTATTTT	CASSLGPSTGGTQYF
13	TRBV12-3/TRBV12-4	few	.	TRBJ2-7	TGTGCCAGTGCGGGGCAGAACCCTTACGAGCAGTACTTC	CASAGQNPYEQYF
14	TRBV28	.	.	TRBJ2-7	TGTGCCAGCAGTGTGACAGGATATCCCTACGAGCAGTACTTC	CASSVTGYPYEQYF
16	TRBV19	few	.	TRBJ2-4	TGTGCCAGTAGTGCCCCCGGGACATTAGCCAAAAACATTCAGTACTTC	CASSAPGTLAKNIQYF
13	TRBV19	.	.	TRBJ2-3	TGTGCCAGTAGTATAAACTTAAGGGATACGCAGTATTTT	CASSINLRDTQYF
14	TRBV7-3	few	TRBD2	TRBJ2-1	TGTGCCAGCAGCTTAAGGCCTAGCGGGGGGGAGCAGTTCTTC	CASSLRPSGGEQFF
15	TRBV18	few	TRBD1	TRBJ1-5	TGTGCCAGCTCACCAGGGCCACAGGGGGCGCGACCCCAGCATTTT	CASSPGPQGARPQHF
16	TRBV18	few	.	TRBJ2-7	TGTGCCAGCTCATCTCTGACAGGTCCTAGCTCCTACGAGCAGTACTTC	CASSSLTGPSSYEQYF
17	TRBV5-4	.	TRBD2	TRBJ2-5	TGTGCCAGCAGCTTGGAGAAGCTAGCGGGAGTTGGGGAGACCCAGTACTTC	CASSLEKLAGVGETQYF
16	TRBV12-3/TRBV12-4	many	.	TRBJ2-6	TGTGCCAGCAGAAGGGGGGATATCTCTGGGGCCAACGTCCTGACTTTC	CASRRGDISGANVLTF
15	TRBV20-1	.	.	TRBJ1-4	TGCAGTGCTAAGGGACTCGGAGGAGCTAATGAAAAACTGTTTTTT	CSAKGLGGANEKLFF
15	TRBV7-2	.	.	TRBJ1-6	TGTGCCAGCAGCTCCACAGGGATAGATAATTCACCCCTCCACTTT	CASSSTGIDNSPLHF
17	TRBV4-3	many	.	TRBJ2-3	TGCGCCAGCAGCCAGGATCCACCTGCGGCTTCCCGAGGTACGCAGTATTTT	CASSQDPPAASRGTQYF
17	TRBV12-3/TRBV12-4	.	.	TRBJ2-3	TGTGCCAGCACCCATTTCGGTCTGGGTCCTAGCACAGATACGCAGTATTTT	CASTHFGLGPSTDTQYF
14	TRBV4-2	.	.	TRBJ1-6	TGTGCCAGCAGCCAAGATTCAGGGTATTCACCCCTCCACTTT	CASSQDSGYSPLHF
14	TRBV7-2	few	.	TRBJ2-5	TGTGCCAGCAGCTACGACTCAGCCGGGGAGACCCAGTACTTC	CASSYDSAGETQYF
13	TRBV19	.	.	TRBJ1-5	TGTGCCAGTTCCACAGGGAGAGATCAGCCCCAGCATTTT	CASSTGRDQPQHF
16	TRBV7-2	many	TRBD2	TRBJ2-3	TGTGCCAGCAGCTTAGACCTAGCGGGGGGTACAGATACGCAGTATTTT	CASSLDLAGGTDTQYF
14	TRBV20-1	few	.	TRBJ1-4	TGCAGTGCTAGCGCCGGGACATATTATGAAAAACTGTTTTTT	CSASAGTYYEKLFF
14	TRBV11-1	few	.	TRBJ2-7	TGTGCCAGCAGCTTAGAAGGGATATCCTACGAGCAGTACTTC	CASSLEGISYEQYF
14	TRBV7-7	few	TRBD2	TRBJ2-2	TGTGCCGTCACGGGGACTAGCGCCACCGGGGAGCTGTTTTTT	CAVTGTSATGELFF
15	TRBV6-1	many	TRBD2	TRBJ2-7	TGTGCCAGCAATCCGCCTGGCGGGAGGGACTACGAGCAGTACTTC	CASNPPGGRDYEQYF
15	TRBV2	.	.	TRBJ2-3	TGTGCCAGCAGCCGGGACAAGACTAGCACAGATACGCAGTATTTT	CASSRDKTSTDTQYF
18	TRBV9	.	TRBD1	TRBJ2-1	TGTGCCAGCACCTCAGGGGGACCAAGGAACCCCTCCTACAATGAGCAGTTCTTC	CASTSGGPRNPSYNEQFF
15	TRBV20-1	few	TRBD1	TRBJ1-5	TGCAGTGCTAGAGAGGGGACAGTAGCTGATCAGCCCCAGCATTTT	CSAREGTVADQPQHF